This entry lists 16 T cell receptor beta chains sequenced from one sample in a study of cytomegalovirus exposure and HLA in healthy donors. Use of 60 Vbeta and 13 Jbeta primers characterized the PCR. The assay was immunoSEQ multiplex PCR, and TCRdb's table has in-frame clones only and misses some. The sample table includes nearly 200,000 clones. Material for sequencing was PBMCs. The origin of the receptors is a boy younger than 18 in good health and CMV-seronegative.

This chain connects TRBV5-1 to TRBJ2-3, with TRBD2 matching 12 bases. This CDR3 region has 16 residues. In germline, CDR1 is SGHRS, CDR2 YFSETQ. V dropped 5 bases and J dropped 2; count of bases not matched to a gene: 6. The CDR3 is CASSPTSGGPTDTQYF. CDR3 nucleotides: TGCGCCAGCAGTCCGACTAGCGGGGGTCCCACAGATACGCAGTATTTT.

V gene TRBV4-1 combines with J gene TRBJ2-1; 8 bases are shared with TRBD1. This CDR3 is built from 13 residues. V shed 4 bases and J 10 bases; nucleotides not matched to a gene: 6. Germline-derived CDR1 and CDR2 are MGHRA and YSYEKL. In DNA form, the CDR3 reads TGCGCCAGCAGCCGTACAGGGGGAAGGGAGCAGTTCTTC. It specifies CASSRTGGREQFF.

The V and J genes are TRBV7-3 and TRBJ1-6; 7 bases fit TRBD1. The CDR3 length is 14 residues. V was pared by 0 bases and J by 11 bases, with 4 bases of the junction left unmatched. Germline values: CDR1 SGHTA, CDR2 FQGTGA. In DNA form, the CDR3 reads TGTGCCAGCAGCTTAACGGGTCAGGGGGCACCCCTCCACTTT. Encoded protein: CASSLTGQGAPLHF.

The chain is built from TRBV19 and TRBJ1-6, with 10 bases matching TRBD1. Germline assignment: CDR1 LNHDA and CDR2 SQIVND (reference sequence). This CDR3 spans 16 amino acids. The trim removed 6 bases at V and 7 bases at J, leaving 9 bases unmatched. The CDR3 coding sequence is TGTGCCAGTAGAACCTCCGGGACAGGGGTAAATTCACCCCTCCACTTT. Translated, it gives CASRTSGTGVNSPLHF.

The chain carries TRBV5-1 and TRBJ2-6, with D tentatively TRBD1 (5 bases). CDR1 and CDR2 (germline): SGHRS, YFSETQ. V lost 0 bases, J lost 2 bases, and 21 bases lay in between. CDR3 length: 20 residues. The CDR3 nucleotides are TGCGCCAGCAGCTTGGTCGATTGGTTTGTGGGGCTGGCTGGGGCCAACGTCCTGACTTTC. As protein: CASSLVDWFVGLAGANVLTF.

This CDR3 reads CASSPTDRNYGYTF. Here the CDR3 DNA reads TGCGCCAGCAGCCCCACGGACAGAAACTATGGCTACACCTTC. The chain joins TRBV4-3 to TRBJ1-2; weak D call: TRBD1 (6 bases). In germline, CDR1 is LGHNA, CDR2 YSLEER. V was pared by 4 bases and J by 2 bases, with 11 bases between. CDR3 length: 14 residues.

The V and J genes are TRBV5-1 and TRBJ1-1, with TRBD1 as a possible D gene (5 bases). With 2 bases removed from V and 1 base from J, the gap between germline ends came to 9 bases. CDR1 is SGHRS and CDR2 is YFSETQ in the germline V gene. The CDR3 spans 14 residues. The CDR3 DNA reads as TGCGCCAGCAGCTTTGGACACAGGAACACTGAAGCTTTCTTT. As protein: CASSFGHRNTEAFF.

The chain joins TRBV4-1 to TRBJ2-3; 7 positions match TRBD2. V lost 5 bases and J lost 2; bases outside the gene matches: 13. This CDR3 is built from 17 residues. Germline V gene sequence: CDR1 MGHRA, CDR2 YSYEKL. The CDR3, as DNA: TGCGCCAGCAGCTCCGTCGGCAGGGAGGGCATCACAGATACGCAGTATTTT. The encoded protein is CASSSVGREGITDTQYF.

This chain links TRBV2 with TRBJ1-3; 7 nucleotides align to TRBD1. After removal of 3 bases from V and 0 bases from J, the junction contained 5 bases not matched to a gene. Germline V gene sequence: CDR1 SNHLY, CDR2 FYNNEI. The CDR3 contains 16 residues. CDR3 bases: TGTGCCAGCAGTGACTGGGACAGACGCTCTGGAAACACCATATATTTT. Protein: CASSDWDRRSGNTIYF.

The rearrangement links TRBV4-1 to TRBJ2-6, with 7 bases matching TRBD1. The CDR3 consists of 20 residues. V was clipped by 3 bases and J by 1 base; unmatched bases: 15. In germline, CDR1 is MGHRA, CDR2 YSYEKL. CDR3 in DNA: TGCGCCAGCAGCCATTCTAGGGTGACAGGGCTCTCATCTGGGGCCAACGTCCTGACTTTC. Protein: CASSHSRVTGLSSGANVLTF.

The V and J genes are TRBV5-4 and TRBJ2-7; TRBD2 aligns across 8 bases. The CDR3 contains 14 residues. Germline-derived CDR1 and CDR2 are SGHNT and YYREEE (reference sequence). The V and J ends lost 4 bases and 0 bases, in that order; junction bases with no gene match: 3. The DNA for the CDR3 is TGTGCCAGCAGCAGGAGCGGGGGCTCCTACGAGCAGTACTTC. It specifies CASSRSGGSYEQYF. Full variable domain (outside the CDR3, taken from reference TRBV5-4 and TRBJ2-7): ETGVTQSPTHLIKTRGQQVTLRCSSQSGHNTVSWYQQALGQGPQFIFQYYREEENGRGNFPPRFSGLQFPNYSSELNVNALELDDSALYLCASSRSGGSYEQYFGPGTRLTVT.

This sequence joins TRBV30 and TRBJ1-4; D unclear. Germline loops: CDR1 GTSNPN, CDR2 SVGIG (reference sequence). Between the trimmed V and J ends, which lost 4 bases and 6 bases, there was a span of 12 bases. The CDR3 sequence is 13 residues long. CDR3 sequence (DNA): TGTGCCTGGATGTCGGAAAGCGATGAAAAACTGTTTTTT. The encoded protein is CAWMSESDEKLFF.

This chain links TRBV4-2 with TRBJ1-6; 8 positions match TRBD1. This CDR3 contains 15 residues. Per the germline V gene, CDR1 is LGHNA and CDR2 is YNFKEQ. The V segment lost 0 bases and the J segment 9 bases; nucleotides outside the gene matches: 4. CDR3 bases: TGTGCCAGCAGCCAAGACCCAGGGGGCTCTTCACCCCTCCACTTT. Protein sequence: CASSQDPGGSSPLHF.

The chain carries TRBV19 and TRBJ1-5; 8 positions agree with TRBD1. This CDR3 is built from 13 residues. After removal of 7 bases from V and 7 bases from J, the junction contained 6 bases not matched to a gene. In germline, CDR1 is LNHDA, CDR2 SQIVND (reference sequence). CDR3 DNA sequence: TGTGCCAGTAATAAGGACAGGGCGCAGCCCCAGCATTTT. Translation: CASNKDRAQPQHF.

This chain joins TRBV5-1 and TRBJ2-5; D call uncertain. CDR1 and CDR2 from the germline V gene are SGHRS and YFSETQ. This CDR3 comprises 11 residues. V lost 1 base, J lost 5 bases, and 3 bases lay in between. Here the CDR3 DNA reads TGCGCCAGCAGCTTGTCTGAGACCCAGTACTTC. It codes for CASSLSETQYF.

The rearrangement uses TRBV20-1 and TRBJ2-6; tentatively, D is TRBD1 (5 bases). CDR3 size: 9 residues. Germline loops: CDR1 DFQATT, CDR2 SNEGSKA (reference sequence). CDR3 sequence: CRGLYVLTF. The CDR3 DNA is TGCAGGGGGCTATATGTCCTGACTTTC.